This T cell receptor (beta chain) was sequenced in a study of blood T cell repertoires in COVID-19. Study-level information: Samples taken during acute and convalescent COVID-19 were collected in the United States, Italy and Spain.

Original methodology: Reference gene primer amplification yielded estimated nucleated cell counts. Sequenced by immunoSEQ multiplex PCR; TCRdb stores in-frame clones only, minus some. The V and J calls and the clone size are those of that table, but D and trimming were determined from the DNA. This table has 150,000 to 200,000 clones, around 85% appearing once. This clone appeared once. The CDR3 is 16 residues long. Germline CDR1 reads MDHEN; CDR2 reads SYDVKM. V lost 4 bases to trimming and J lost 6 bases, with 20 bases between them. The genes are TRBV28 and TRBJ2-3, with D perhaps TRBD2 (5 bases). This sequence was found in a man between 50 and 59 years old who had recovered from COVID-19. Sequences were obtained from peripheral blood. CDR3 sequence reads: CASSSSASPTGDTQYF. In DNA form, the CDR3 reads TGTGCCAGCAGTTCCTCCGCTAGCCCCACGGGGGATACGCAGTATTTT.